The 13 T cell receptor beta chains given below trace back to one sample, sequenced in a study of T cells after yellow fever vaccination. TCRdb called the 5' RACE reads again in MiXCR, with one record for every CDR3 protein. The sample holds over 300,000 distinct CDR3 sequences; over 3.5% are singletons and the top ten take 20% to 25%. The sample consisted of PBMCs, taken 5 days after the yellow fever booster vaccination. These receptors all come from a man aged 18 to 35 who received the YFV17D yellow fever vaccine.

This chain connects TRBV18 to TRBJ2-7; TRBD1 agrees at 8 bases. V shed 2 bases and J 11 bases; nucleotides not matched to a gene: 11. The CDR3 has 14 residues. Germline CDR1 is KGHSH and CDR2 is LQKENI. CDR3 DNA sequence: TGTGCCAGCTCACCAGCGGGACAGGTCCTACCTAAGTACTTC. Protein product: CASSPAGQVLPKYF.

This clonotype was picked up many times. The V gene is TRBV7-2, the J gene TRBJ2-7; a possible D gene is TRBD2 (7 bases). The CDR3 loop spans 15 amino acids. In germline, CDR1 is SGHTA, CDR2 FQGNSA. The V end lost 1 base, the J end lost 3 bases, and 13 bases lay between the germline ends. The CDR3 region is CASSLGGGGGYEQYF. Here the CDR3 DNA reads TGTGCCAGCAGCTTAGGAGGGGGGGGCGGCTACGAGCAGTACTTC.

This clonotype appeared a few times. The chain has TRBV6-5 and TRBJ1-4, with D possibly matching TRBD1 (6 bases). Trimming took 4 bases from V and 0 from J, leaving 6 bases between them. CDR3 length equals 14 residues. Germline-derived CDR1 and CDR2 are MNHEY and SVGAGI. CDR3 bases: TGTGCCAGCAGTTGGACAGCAACTAATGAAAAACTGTTTTTT. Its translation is CASSWTATNEKLFF.

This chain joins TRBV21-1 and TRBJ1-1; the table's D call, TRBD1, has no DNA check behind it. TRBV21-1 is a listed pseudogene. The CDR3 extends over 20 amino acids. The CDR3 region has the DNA TGTGCCAGCAGCATGGGACAGTTTAAGCCCGGGAGGTCTTTACACACTGAAGCTTTCTTT. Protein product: CASSMGQFKPGRSLHTEAFF.

CDR3 sequence (DNA): TGTGCCACCCGGGGACAGGGGATCGCAGATACGCAGTATTTT. This sequence encodes CATRGQGIADTQYF. V gene TRBV28 combines with J gene TRBJ2-3, with 10 bases fitting TRBD1. The CDR3 length is 14 residues. Trimming took 10 bases from V and 4 from J; bases not matched to a gene: 8. Germline CDR1 reads MDHEN; CDR2 reads SYDVKM. Variable domain in full (rest from reference TRBV28 and TRBJ2-3): DVKVTQSSRYLVKRTGEKVFLECVQDMDHENMFWYRQDPGLGLRLIYFSYDVKMKEKGDIPEGYSVSREKKERFSLILESASTNQTSMYLCATRGQGIADTQYFGPGTRLTVL.

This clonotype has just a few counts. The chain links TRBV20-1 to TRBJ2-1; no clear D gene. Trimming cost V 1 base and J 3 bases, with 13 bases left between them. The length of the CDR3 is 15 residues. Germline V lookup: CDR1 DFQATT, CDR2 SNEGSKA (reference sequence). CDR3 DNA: TGCAGTGCTAGAGGCCACCGACGCAACTACAATGAGCAGTTCTTC. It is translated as CSARGHRRNYNEQFF.

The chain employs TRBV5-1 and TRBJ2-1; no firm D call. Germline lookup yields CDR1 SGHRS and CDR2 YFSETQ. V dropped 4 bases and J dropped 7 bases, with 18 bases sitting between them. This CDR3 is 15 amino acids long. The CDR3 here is CASSPRAELGNEQFF. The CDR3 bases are TGCGCCAGCAGCCCAAGGGCGGAACTTGGGAATGAGCAGTTCTTC.

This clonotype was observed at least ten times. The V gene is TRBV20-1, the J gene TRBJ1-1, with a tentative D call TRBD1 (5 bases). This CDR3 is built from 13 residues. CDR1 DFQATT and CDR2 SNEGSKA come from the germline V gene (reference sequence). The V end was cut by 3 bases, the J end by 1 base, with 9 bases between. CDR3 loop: CSARGGGNTEAFF. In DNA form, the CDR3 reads TGCAGTGCTAGGGGGGGAGGGAACACTGAAGCTTTCTTT.

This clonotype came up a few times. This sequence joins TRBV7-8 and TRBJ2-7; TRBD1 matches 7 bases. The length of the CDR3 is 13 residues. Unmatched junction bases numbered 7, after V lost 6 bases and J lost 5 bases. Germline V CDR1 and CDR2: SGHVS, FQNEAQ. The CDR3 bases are TGTGCCAGCAGTAGACAGGGTATAGACGAGCAGTACTTC. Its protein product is CASSRQGIDEQYF. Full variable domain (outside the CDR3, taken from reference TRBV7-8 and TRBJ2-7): GAGVSQSPRYKVAKRGQDVALRCDPISGHVSLFWYQQALGQGPEFLTYFQNEAQLDKSGLPSDRFFAERPEGSVSTLKIQRTQQEDSAVYLCASSRQGIDEQYFGPGTRLTVT.

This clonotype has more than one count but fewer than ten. CDR3 region: CASSLKGPLAKNIQYF. In DNA form, the CDR3 reads TGTGCCAGCAGCTTGAAGGGGCCATTAGCCAAAAACATTCAGTACTTC. The V and J genes are TRBV7-2 and TRBJ2-4; maybe TRBD1 (5 bases). Germline CDR1 is SGHTA and CDR2 is FQGNSA. With 3 bases removed from V and 0 bases from J, the gap between germline ends came to 12 bases. CDR3 length: 16 amino acids.

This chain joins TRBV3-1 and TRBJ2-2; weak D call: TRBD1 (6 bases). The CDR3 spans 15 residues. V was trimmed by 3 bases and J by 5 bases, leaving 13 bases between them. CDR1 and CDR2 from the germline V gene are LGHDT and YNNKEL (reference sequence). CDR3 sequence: CASSHPTGRTGELFF. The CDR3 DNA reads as TGTGCCAGCAGCCACCCAACAGGGCGGACCGGGGAGCTGTTTTTT.

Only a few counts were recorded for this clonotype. CDR3 coding DNA: TGCGCCAGCAGCCGGGCCTCTCCTCGAGCTGAAGCTTTCTTT. Amino acid sequence: CASSRASPRAEAFF. The chain uses TRBV5-1 and TRBJ1-1, with no clear D. The germline CDR1 and CDR2 sequences are SGHRS and YFSETQ. The CDR3 covers 14 residues. Trimming cost V 4 bases and J 6 bases, with 16 bases left between them.

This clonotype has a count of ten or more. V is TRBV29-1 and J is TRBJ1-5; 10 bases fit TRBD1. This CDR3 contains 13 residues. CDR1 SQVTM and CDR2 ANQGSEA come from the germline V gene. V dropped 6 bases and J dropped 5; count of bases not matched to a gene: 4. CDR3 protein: CSVVTGGYQPQHF. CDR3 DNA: TGCAGCGTAGTGACAGGGGGCTATCAGCCCCAGCATTTT.